This T cell receptor beta chain was profiled in a study of T cells in women clearing cervical HPV infection. Overall study context: Cases: HPV16-related CIN3 or worse on histology, 2 invasive cancers. Controls' single incident HPV16 infection cleared within 12 months without precancer. Case blood was drawn when the lesion was first found; control blood after infection became undetectable.

Profiling relied on immunoSEQ multiplex PCR, and the TCRdb table lists in-frame clones only, not all of them. The repertoire shows some 33,000 clones; the top ten hold about 4.5%. Germline CDR1 SGHRS, CDR2 YFSETQ. There are 13 residues in the CDR3. Comment on this clone: Antigen: not known. The sequence runs out 3 residues before the end of the CDR3; the remainder is reconstructed from the germline J gene.

Study conclusions and caveats: CIN3+ cases had significantly higher TCR richness than controls; evenness did not differ.

What was sequenced was blood buffy coat. The TCR originated in a woman aged 18 to 69 with a cervical HPV16 infection that either progressed to CIN3+ or cleared (not recorded which). The chain uses TRBV5-1 and TRBJ1-2; D is ambiguous. CDR3 sequence: CASSFVAGNDYTF. CDR3 DNA, as far as it was read: TGCGCCAGCAGCTTTGTGGCGGGCAATGAC.